The clone carrying this T cell receptor (beta chain) was seen repeatedly, ten times or more. Its antigen is undetermined. These data originate in a study of T cells in Graves' hyperthyroidism and ophthalmopathy. Overall study results and limits: Researchers found most expanded thyroid clonotypes above 0.001 in blood as well.

Amplified regions were TCR beta CDR3 sequences from RNA transcripts. Primed by the HTBI set, a first-round RT-PCR was run on the TCR CDR3. TCRdb re-called the multiplex PCR reads with MiXCR, one entry per CDR3 protein. The repertoire holds a few hundred thousand distinct CDR3 sequences, with around 17% as singletons. The CDR3 is 16 residues long. CDR1 and CDR2 (germline): MNHEY, SMNVEV (reference sequence). J gave up 2 bases and V 5 bases, and 11 bases lay outside the gene matches. Hyperthyroidism had been newly diagnosed in patients aged 18 to 65, and its duration was under 2 months. The source of the PBMCs was over 8.5 ml of fresh peripheral blood.

The receptor was derived from a man between 35 and 55 years old with Graves' hyperthyroidism. J is TRBJ2-5 and V is TRBV27; TRBD1 agrees at 7 bases. Sequenced sample: blood. CDR3 in amino acids: CASSGGPGQQQETQYF. For the CDR3, the DNA is TGTGCCAGCAGTGGGGGACCGGGACAGCAACAAGAGACCCAGTACTTC.